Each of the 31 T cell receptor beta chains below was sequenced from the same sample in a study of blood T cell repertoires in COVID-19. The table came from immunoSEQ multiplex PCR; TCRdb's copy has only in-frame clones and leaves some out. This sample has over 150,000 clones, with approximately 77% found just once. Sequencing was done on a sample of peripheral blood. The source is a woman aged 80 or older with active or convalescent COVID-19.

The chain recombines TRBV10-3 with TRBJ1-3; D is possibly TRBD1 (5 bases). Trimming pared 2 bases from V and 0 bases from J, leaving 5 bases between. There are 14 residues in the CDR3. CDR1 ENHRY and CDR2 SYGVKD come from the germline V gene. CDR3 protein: CAISEQGSGNTIYF. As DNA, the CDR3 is TGTGCCATCAGTGAGCAGGGCTCTGGAAACACCATATATTTT.

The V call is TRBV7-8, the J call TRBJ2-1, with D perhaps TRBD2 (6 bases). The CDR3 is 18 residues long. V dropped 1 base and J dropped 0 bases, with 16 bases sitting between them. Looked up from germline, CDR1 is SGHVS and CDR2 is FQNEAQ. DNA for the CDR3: TGTGCCAGCAGCTTAGTCCTCTGGGGGGAGAGCTCCTACAATGAGCAGTTCTTC. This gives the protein CASSLVLWGESSYNEQFF. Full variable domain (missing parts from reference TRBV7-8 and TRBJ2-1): GAGVSQSPRYKVAKRGQDVALRCDPISGHVSLFWYQQALGQGPEFLTYFQNEAQLDKSGLPSDRFFAERPEGSVSTLKIQRTQQEDSAVYLCASSLVLWGESSYNEQFFGPGTRLTVL.

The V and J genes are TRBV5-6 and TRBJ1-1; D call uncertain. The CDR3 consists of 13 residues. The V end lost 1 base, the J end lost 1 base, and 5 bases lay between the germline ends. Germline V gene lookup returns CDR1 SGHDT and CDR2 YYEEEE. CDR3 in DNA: TGTGCCAGCAGCTTGCCAGGGAACACTGAAGCTTTCTTT. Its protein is CASSLPGNTEAFF.

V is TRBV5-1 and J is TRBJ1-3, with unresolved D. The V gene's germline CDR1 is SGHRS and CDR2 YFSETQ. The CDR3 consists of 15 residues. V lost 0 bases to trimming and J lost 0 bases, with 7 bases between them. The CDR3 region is CASSLVGDSGNTIYF. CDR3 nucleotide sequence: TGCGCCAGCAGCTTGGTCGGAGACTCTGGAAACACCATATATTTT.

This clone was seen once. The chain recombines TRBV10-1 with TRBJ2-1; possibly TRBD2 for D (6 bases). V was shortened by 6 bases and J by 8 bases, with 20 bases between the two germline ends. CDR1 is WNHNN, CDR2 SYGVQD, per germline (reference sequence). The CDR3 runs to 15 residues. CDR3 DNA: TGCGCCAGCAGCGCCGCGGGAAACCCGGGAGATGAGCAGTTCTTC. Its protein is CASSAAGNPGDEQFF.

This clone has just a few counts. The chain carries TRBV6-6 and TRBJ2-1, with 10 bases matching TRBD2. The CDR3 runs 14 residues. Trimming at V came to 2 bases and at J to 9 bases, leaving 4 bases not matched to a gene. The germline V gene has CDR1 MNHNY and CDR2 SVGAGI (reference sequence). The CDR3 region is CASSYGTSEAEQFF. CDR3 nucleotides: TGTGCCAGCAGTTACGGGACTAGCGAGGCTGAGCAGTTCTTC.

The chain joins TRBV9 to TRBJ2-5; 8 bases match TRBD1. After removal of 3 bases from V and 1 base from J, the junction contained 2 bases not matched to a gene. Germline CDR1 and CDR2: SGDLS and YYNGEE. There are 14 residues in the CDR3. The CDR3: CASSEGQAQETQYF. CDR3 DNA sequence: TGTGCCAGCAGCGAGGGACAGGCCCAAGAGACCCAGTACTTC.

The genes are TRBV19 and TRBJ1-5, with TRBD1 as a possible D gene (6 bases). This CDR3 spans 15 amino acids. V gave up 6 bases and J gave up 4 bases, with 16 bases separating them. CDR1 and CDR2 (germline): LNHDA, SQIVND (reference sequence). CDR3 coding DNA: TGTGCCAGTAGAGTCCTGGGGGCTCGGAATCAGCCCCAGCATTTT. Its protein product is CASRVLGARNQPQHF.

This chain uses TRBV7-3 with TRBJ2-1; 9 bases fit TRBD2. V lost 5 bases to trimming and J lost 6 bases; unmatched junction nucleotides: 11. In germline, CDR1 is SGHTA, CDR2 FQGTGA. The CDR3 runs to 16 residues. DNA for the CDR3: TGTGCCAGCAGCCCCCAAGGAGCGGGAGGCCCCAATGAGCAGTTCTTC. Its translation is CASSPQGAGGPNEQFF.

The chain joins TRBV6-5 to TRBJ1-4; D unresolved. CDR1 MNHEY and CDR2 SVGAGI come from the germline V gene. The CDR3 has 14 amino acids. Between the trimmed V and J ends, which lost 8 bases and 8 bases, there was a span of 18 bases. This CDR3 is CASAHGNRKEKLFF. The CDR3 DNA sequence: TGTGCCAGCGCGCACGGTAATAGAAAAGAAAAACTGTTTTTT.

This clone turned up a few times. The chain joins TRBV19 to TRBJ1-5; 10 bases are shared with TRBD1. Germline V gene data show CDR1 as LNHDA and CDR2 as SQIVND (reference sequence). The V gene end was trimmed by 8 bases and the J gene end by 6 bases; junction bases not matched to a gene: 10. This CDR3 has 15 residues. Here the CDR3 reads CASHGTGVSFQPQHF. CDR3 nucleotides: TGTGCCAGTCACGGGACAGGGGTATCGTTTCAGCCCCAGCATTTT.

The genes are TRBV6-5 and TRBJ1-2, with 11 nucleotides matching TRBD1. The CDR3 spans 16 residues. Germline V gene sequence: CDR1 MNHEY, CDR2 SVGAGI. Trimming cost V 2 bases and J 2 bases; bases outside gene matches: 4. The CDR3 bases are TGTGCCAGCAGTTACAACGGACAGGGGGCGAACTATGGCTACACCTTC. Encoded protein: CASSYNGQGANYGYTF.

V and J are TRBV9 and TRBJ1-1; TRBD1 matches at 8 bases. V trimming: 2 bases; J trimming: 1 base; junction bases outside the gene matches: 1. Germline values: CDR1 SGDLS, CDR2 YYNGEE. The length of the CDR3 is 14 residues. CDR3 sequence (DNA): TGTGCCAGCAGCGTGACAGGGGCGAACACTGAAGCTTTCTTT. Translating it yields CASSVTGANTEAFF.

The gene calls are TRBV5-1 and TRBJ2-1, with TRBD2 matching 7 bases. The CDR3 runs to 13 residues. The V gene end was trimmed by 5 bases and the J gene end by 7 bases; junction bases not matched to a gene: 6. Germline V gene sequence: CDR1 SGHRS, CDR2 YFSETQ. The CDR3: CASSIGRANEQFF. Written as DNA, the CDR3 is TGCGCCAGCAGTATAGGGAGGGCGAATGAGCAGTTCTTC.

CDR3 bases: TGTGCCAGCAGCCGCGGGGGCAGGGGAGACTATGGCTACACCTTC. It encodes CASSRGGRGDYGYTF. The J gene is TRBJ1-2, the V gene TRBV6-5, with a tentative D call TRBD1 (6 bases). V lost 6 bases to trimming and J lost 3 bases, with 17 bases between them. CDR1 MNHEY and CDR2 SVGAGI come from the germline V gene. The CDR3 is 15 residues long.

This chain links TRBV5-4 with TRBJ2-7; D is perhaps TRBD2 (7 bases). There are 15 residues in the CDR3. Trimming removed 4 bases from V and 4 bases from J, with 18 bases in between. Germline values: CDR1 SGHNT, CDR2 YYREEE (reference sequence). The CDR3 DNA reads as TGTGCCAGCAGCACCCGAACAGGGAGGGCGTACGAGCAGTACTTC. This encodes CASSTRTGRAYEQYF.

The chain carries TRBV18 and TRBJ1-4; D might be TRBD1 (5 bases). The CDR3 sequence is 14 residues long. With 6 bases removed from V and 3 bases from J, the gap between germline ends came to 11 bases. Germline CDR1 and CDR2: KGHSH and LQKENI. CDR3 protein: CASSRQGSNEKLFF. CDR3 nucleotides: TGTGCCAGCTCCCGGCAGGGTTCTAATGAAAAACTGTTTTTT.

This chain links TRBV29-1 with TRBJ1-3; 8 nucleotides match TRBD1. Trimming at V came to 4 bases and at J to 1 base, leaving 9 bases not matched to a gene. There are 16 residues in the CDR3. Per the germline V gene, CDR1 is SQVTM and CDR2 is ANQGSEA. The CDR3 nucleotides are TGCAGCGTTGGGGGACAGGCGAAGGGGTCTGGAAACACCATATATTTT. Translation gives CSVGGQAKGSGNTIYF.

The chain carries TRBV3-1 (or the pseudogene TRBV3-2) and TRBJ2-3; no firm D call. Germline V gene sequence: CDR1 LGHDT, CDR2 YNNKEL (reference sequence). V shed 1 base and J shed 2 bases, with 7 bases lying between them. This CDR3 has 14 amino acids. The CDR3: CASSQGPLTDTQYF. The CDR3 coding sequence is TGTGCCAGCAGCCAAGGTCCCCTCACAGATACGCAGTATTTT.

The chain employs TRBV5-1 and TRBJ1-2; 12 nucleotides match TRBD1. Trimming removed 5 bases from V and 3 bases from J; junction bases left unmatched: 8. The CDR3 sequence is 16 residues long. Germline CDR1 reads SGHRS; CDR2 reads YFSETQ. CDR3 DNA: TGCGCCAGCAGTACCGGGACAGGGGGCCTTGACTATGGCTACACCTTC. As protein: CASSTGTGGLDYGYTF.

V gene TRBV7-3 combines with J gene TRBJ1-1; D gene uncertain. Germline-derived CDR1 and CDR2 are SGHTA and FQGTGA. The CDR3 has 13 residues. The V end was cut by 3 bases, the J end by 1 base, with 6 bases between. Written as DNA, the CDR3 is TGTGCCAGCAGCTTTAGTGGGAACACTGAAGCTTTCTTT. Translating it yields CASSFSGNTEAFF.

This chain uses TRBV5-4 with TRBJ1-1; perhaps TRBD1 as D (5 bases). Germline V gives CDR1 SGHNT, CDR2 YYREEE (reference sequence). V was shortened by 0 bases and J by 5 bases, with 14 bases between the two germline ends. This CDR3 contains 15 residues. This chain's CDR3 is CASSLAGVPGTEAFF. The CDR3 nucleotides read TGTGCCAGCAGCTTGGCGGGGGTGCCGGGGACTGAAGCTTTCTTT.

The chain's CDR3 is CASSHRGGEGGYTF. DNA of the CDR3: TGTGCCAGCAGCCACCGCGGGGGGGAGGGTGGCTACACCTTC. V usage is TRBV3-1 (or the pseudogene TRBV3-2) and J usage is TRBJ1-2; D perhaps matches TRBD1 (5 bases). The CDR3 is made up of 14 amino acids. Germline CDR1 reads LGHDT; CDR2 reads YNNKEL (reference sequence). V shed 3 bases and J shed 7 bases, with 15 bases lying between them.

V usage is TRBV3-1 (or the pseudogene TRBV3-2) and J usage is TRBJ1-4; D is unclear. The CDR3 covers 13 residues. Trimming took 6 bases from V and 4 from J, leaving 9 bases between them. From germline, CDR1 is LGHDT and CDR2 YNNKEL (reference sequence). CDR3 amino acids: CASRHTVNEKLFF. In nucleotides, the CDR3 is TGTGCCAGCAGGCATACAGTTAATGAAAAACTGTTTTTT.

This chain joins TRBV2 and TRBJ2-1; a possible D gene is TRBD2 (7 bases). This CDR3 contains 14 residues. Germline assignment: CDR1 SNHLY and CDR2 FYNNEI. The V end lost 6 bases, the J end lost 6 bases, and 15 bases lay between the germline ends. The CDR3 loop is CASRERDMANEQFF. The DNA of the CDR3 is TGTGCCAGCAGAGAGCGGGACATGGCCAATGAGCAGTTCTTC.

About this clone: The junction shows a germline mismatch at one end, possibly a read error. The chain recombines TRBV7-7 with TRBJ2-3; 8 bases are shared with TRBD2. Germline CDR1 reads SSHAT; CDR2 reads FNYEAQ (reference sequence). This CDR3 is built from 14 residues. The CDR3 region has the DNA TGTGCTAGCAGCCAGACTAGCGTAGGAGATACGCAGTATTTT. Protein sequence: CASSQTSVGDTQYF. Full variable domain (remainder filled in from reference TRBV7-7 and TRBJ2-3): GAGVSQSPRYKVTKRGQDVTLRCDPISSHATLYWYQQALGQGPEFLTYFNYEAQPDKSGLPSDRFSAERPEGSISTLTIQRTEQRDSAMYRCASSQTSVGDTQYFGPGTRLTVL.

CDR3 region: CASSPRRGAETQYF. The CDR3 DNA follows: TGTGCCAGCTCACCCCGGCGGGGCGCAGAGACCCAGTACTTC. The chain employs TRBV18 and TRBJ2-5; possibly TRBD2 for D (6 bases). This CDR3 spans 14 amino acids. Germline CDR1 is KGHSH and CDR2 is LQKENI. The germline V and J ends were trimmed by 3 bases and 4 bases, with 12 bases remaining between them. Full variable domain (outside the CDR3, taken from reference TRBV18 and TRBJ2-5): NAGVMQNPRHLVRRRGQEARLRCSPMKGHSHVYWYRQLPEEGLKFMVYLQKENIIDESGMPKERFSAEFPKEGPSILRIQQVVRGDSAAYFCASSPRRGAETQYFGPGTRLLVL.

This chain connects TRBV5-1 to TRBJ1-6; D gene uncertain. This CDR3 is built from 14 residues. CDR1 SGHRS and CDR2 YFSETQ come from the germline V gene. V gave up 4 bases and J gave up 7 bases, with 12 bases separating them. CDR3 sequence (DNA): TGCGCCAGCAGCGACACTCTCGGCAATTCACCCCTCCACTTT. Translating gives CASSDTLGNSPLHF.

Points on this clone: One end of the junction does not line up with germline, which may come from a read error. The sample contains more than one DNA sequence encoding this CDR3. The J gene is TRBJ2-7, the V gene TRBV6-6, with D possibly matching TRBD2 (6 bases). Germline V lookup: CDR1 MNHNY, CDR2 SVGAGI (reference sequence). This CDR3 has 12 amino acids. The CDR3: CASRTTDYEQYF. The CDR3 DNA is TGTGCCAGCAGAACTACGGACTACGAACAGTACTTC.

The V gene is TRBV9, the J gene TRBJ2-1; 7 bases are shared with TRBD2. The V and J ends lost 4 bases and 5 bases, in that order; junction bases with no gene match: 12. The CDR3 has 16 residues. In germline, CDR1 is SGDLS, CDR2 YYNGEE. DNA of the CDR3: TGTGCCAGCAGCACTAGCGTGGGGCACACCGACAATGAGCAGTTCTTC. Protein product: CASSTSVGHTDNEQFF.

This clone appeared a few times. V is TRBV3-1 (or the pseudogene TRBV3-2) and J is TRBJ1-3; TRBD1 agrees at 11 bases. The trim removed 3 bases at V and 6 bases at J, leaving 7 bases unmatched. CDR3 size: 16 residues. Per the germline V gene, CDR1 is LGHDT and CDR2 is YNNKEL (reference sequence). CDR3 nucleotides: TGTGCCAGCAGCCATCGCCCGGGACAGGGGGTAAACACCATATATTTT. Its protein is CASSHRPGQGVNTIYF.